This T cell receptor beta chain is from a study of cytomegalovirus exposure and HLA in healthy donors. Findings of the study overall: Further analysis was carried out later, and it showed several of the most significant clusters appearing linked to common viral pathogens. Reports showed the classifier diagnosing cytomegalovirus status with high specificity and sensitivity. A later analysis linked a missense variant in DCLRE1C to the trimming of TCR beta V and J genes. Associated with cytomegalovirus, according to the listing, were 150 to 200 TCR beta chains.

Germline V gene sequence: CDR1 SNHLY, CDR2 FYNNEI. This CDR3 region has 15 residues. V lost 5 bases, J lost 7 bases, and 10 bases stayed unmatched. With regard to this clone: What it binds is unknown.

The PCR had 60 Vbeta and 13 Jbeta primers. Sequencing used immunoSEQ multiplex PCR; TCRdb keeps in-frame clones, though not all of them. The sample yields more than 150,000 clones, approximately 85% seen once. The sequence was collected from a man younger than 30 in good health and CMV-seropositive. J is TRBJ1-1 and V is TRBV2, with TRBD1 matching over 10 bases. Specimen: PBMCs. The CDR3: CASSQTTGGLFEAFF. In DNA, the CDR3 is TGTGCCAGCAGTCAAACGACAGGGGGCCTCTTTGAAGCTTTCTTT.